The clone carrying this T cell receptor beta chain was recorded at least ten times. The data originate from a study of T cells in Graves' hyperthyroidism and ophthalmopathy. What was amplified from RNA transcripts were TCR beta CDR3 regions. Carried out on the TCR CDR3, a first-round RT-PCR used the HTBI primer set. One entry per CDR3 protein, called by TCRdb with MiXCR from the multiplex PCR reads. The table records around 97,000 distinct CDR3 sequences, over 45% of them present only once. The CDR3 is 16 amino acids. Trimming at V came to 0 bases and at J to 1 base, leaving 4 bases not matched to a gene. Germline V lookup: CDR1 MNHEY, CDR2 SVGAGI.

This TCR was recovered from a man aged 40-49 years with Graves' hyperthyroidism. The chain combines TRBV6-5 with TRBJ1-2; 8 bases map to TRBD1. The sequencing input was blood. The CDR3: CASSYSTDRVNYGYTF. As DNA, the CDR3 is TGTGCCAGCAGTTACTCCACGGACAGGGTTAACTATGGCTACACCTTC.